The 2 T cell receptor beta chains below come from one sample, sequenced in a study of blood T cells in healthy people across ages. Primed by a sample-barcoded 5' primer and a J-beta primer mix, a second PCR proceeded for roughly 6 to 12 cycles. TCRdb itself ran the 5' RACE reads through MiXCR, one entry per CDR3 protein. The sample has about 780,000 distinct CDR3 sequences, more than 25% seen once. These records were also assigned to another study, of T cells of mothers and their children.

The sample was blood. Receptor source: a boy under 18 in good health.

This clonotype has at least ten counts. The chain recombines TRBV18 with TRBJ1-4, with D maybe TRBD1 (6 bases). Germline V gene lookup returns CDR1 KGHSH and CDR2 LQKENI. The CDR3 totals 18 residues. V was clipped by 1 base and J by 7 bases, with 22 bases between them. The CDR3 DNA reads as TGTGCCAGCTCACCACTAACAGGGTGGACTGGGTCAGGTGAAAAACTGTTTTTT. Residues: CASSPLTGWTGSGEKLFF. The variable domain in full, with the rest retrieved from reference TRBV18 and TRBJ1-4, is NAGVMQNPRHLVRRRGQEARLRCSPMKGHSHVYWYRQLPEEGLKFMVYLQKENIIDESGMPKERFSAEFPKEGPSILRIQQVVRGDSAAYFCASSPLTGWTGSGEKLFFGSGTQLSVL.

V and J are TRBV27 and TRBJ2-1; D is uncertain. V was pared by 6 bases and J by 4 bases, with 13 bases between. CDR3 size: 14 residues. Per the germline V gene, CDR1 is MNHEY and CDR2 is SMNVEV (reference sequence). The CDR3 nucleotides are TGTGCCAGCAGAACAAGTCAACCTTACAATGAGCAGTTCTTC. It codes for CASRTSQPYNEQFF.